Below are 8 T cell receptor beta chains sequenced from a single sample in a study of blood T cell repertoires in COVID-19. Measured with immunoSEQ multiplex PCR; TCRdb has only the in-frame clones, and not every one. The data hold 55,000 to 70,000 clones, with roughly nine tenths observed a single time. The sequenced sample consisted of peripheral blood. The receptors originated from a woman aged 65 to 85 with active COVID-19.

The J gene is TRBJ1-5, the V gene TRBV5-1; a weak D match, TRBD1 (5 bases). Germline-derived CDR1 and CDR2 are SGHRS and YFSETQ. The CDR3 runs to 13 residues. V lost 5 bases to trimming and J lost 6 bases, with 12 bases between them. The DNA for the CDR3 is TGCGCCAGCAGGGTGACAGACGGTCAGCCCCAGCATTTT. Its protein product is CASRVTDGQPQHF.

The chain recombines TRBV28 with TRBJ1-2, with 8 positions matching TRBD1. Germline CDR1 reads MDHEN; CDR2 reads SYDVKM. V shed 10 bases and J 3 bases; nucleotides not matched to a gene: 4. The CDR3 is made up of 12 amino acids. The CDR3 DNA sequence: TGTGCCACCCAGGGGGCGGACTATGGCTACACCTTC. This sequence encodes CATQGADYGYTF.

The rearrangement joins TRBV28 to TRBJ2-7; 14 nucleotides agree with TRBD2. The V and J ends lost 6 bases and 2 bases, in that order; junction bases with no gene match: 9. There are 17 residues in the CDR3. From germline, CDR1 is MDHEN and CDR2 SYDVKM. CDR3 protein: CASSPGLAGASAYEQYF. CDR3 DNA: TGTGCCAGCAGCCCGGGACTAGCGGGAGCATCCGCCTACGAGCAGTACTTC.

This sequence joins TRBV28 and TRBJ2-3, with 7 bases lining up with TRBD2. The CDR3 is made up of 15 amino acids. Germline CDR1 is MDHEN and CDR2 is SYDVKM. V gave up 3 bases and J gave up 2 bases; unmatched junction bases: 5. CDR3 coding DNA: TGTGCCAGCAGTTTTGCGGGAGATGTCACAGATACGCAGTATTTT. This codes for CASSFAGDVTDTQYF.

V usage is TRBV25-1 and J usage is TRBJ1-2; D call uncertain. V lost 5 bases, J lost 11 bases, and 6 bases lay in between. From germline, CDR1 is MGHDK and CDR2 SYGVNS. The CDR3 is made up of 9 amino acids. In DNA form, the CDR3 reads TGTGCCAGCAGTCCTCGGTACACCTTC. This translates into CASSPRYTF.

The chain has TRBV6-2 or TRBV6-3 and TRBJ2-7; perhaps TRBD1 as D (6 bases). Germline CDR1 MNHEY, CDR2 SVGEGT. The CDR3 is made up of 17 amino acids. Trimming pared 2 bases from V and 5 bases from J, leaving 22 bases between. CDR3 sequence reads: CASSYASDRWGRNEQYF. As DNA, the CDR3 is TGTGCCAGCAGTTACGCCTCCGACAGGTGGGGTCGAAACGAGCAGTACTTC.

This clone was seen once. The rearrangement joins TRBV28 to TRBJ2-5; tentatively, D is TRBD2 (5 bases). V shed 3 bases and J shed 0 bases, with 11 bases lying between them. The CDR3 loop spans 15 amino acids. Germline-derived CDR1 and CDR2 are MDHEN and SYDVKM. CDR3 sequence (DNA): TGTGCCAGCAGTTTTCGGGGTCCTTACCAAGAGACCCAGTACTTC. Its protein product is CASSFRGPYQETQYF. Together with reference TRBV28 and TRBJ2-5, the CDR3 gives the full variable domain: DVKVTQSSRYLVKRTGEKVFLECVQDMDHENMFWYRQDPGLGLRLIYFSYDVKMKEKGDIPEGYSVSREKKERFSLILESASTNQTSMYLCASSFRGPYQETQYFGPGTRLLVL.

The chain links TRBV5-4 to TRBJ2-7, with D possibly being TRBD1 (6 bases). The CDR3 covers 13 residues. The V end was cut by 3 bases, the J end by 5 bases, with 12 bases between. Germline loops: CDR1 SGHNT, CDR2 YYREEE (reference sequence). The CDR3 is CASSSNDRHEQYF. The CDR3, as DNA: TGTGCCAGCAGCTCGAACGACAGGCACGAGCAGTACTTC.